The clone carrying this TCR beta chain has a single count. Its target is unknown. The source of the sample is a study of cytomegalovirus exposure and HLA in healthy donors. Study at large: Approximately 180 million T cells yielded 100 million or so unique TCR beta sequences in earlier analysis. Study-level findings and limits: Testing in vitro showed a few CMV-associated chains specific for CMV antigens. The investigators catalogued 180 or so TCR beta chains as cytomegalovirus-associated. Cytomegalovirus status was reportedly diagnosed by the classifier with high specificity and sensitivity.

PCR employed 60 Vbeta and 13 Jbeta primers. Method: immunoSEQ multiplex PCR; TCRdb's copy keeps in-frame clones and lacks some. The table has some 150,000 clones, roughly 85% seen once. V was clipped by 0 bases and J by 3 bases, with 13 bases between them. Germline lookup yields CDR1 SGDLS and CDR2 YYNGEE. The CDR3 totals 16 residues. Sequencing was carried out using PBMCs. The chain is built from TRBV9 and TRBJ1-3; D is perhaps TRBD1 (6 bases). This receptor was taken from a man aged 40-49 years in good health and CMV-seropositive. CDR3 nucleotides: TGTGCCAGCAGCGTAGAGGAAGGCAGGGGTGGAAACACCATATATTTT. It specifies CASSVEEGRGGNTIYF.